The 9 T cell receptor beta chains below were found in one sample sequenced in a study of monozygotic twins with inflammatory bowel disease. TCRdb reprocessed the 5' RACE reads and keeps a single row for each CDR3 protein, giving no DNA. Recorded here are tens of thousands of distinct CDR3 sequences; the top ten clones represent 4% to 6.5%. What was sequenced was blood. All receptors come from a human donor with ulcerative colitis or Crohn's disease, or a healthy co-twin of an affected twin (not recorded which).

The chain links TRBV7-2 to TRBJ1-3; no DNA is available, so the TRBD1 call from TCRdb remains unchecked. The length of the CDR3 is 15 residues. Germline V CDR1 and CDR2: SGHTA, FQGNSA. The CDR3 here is CASSRRTGQGNTIYF.

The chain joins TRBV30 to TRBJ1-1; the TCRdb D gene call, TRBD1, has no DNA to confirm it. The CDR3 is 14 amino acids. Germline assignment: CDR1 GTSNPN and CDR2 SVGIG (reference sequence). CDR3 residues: CAWFPPRDLTEAFF. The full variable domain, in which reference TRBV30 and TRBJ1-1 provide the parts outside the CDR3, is SQTIHQWPATLVQPVGSPLSLECTVEGTSNPNLYWYRQAAGRGLQLLFYSVGIGQISSEVPQNLSASRPQDRQFILSSKKLLLSDSGFYLCAWFPPRDLTEAFFGQGTRLTVV.

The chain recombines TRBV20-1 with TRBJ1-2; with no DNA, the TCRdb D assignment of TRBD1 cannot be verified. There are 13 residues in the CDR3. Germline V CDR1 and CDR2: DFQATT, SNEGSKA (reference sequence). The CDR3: CSASPQAGDGYTF.

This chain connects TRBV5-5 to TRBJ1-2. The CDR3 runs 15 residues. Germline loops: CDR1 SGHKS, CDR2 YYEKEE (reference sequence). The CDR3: CASSLRYEVNYGYTF.

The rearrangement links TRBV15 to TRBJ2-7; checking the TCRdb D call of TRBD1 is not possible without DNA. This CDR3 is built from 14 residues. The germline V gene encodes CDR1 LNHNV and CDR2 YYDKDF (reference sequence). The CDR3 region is CATSRNKGPYEQYF.

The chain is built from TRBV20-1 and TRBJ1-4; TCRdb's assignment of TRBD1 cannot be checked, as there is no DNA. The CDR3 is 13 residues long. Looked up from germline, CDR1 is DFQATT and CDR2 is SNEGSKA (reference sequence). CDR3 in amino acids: CSAARDRGTGSHF.

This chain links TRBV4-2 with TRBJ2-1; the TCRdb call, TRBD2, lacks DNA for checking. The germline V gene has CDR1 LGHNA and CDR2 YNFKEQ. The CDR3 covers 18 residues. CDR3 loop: CASSQPSSGLAGVKEQFF.

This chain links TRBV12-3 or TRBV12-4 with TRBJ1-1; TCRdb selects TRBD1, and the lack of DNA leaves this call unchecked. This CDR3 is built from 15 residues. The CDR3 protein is CASDPVGQGGSEAFF.

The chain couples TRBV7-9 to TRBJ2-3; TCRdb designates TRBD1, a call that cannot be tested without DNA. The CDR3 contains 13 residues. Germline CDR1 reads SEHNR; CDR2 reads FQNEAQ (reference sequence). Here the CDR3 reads CASNQGGADTQYF.